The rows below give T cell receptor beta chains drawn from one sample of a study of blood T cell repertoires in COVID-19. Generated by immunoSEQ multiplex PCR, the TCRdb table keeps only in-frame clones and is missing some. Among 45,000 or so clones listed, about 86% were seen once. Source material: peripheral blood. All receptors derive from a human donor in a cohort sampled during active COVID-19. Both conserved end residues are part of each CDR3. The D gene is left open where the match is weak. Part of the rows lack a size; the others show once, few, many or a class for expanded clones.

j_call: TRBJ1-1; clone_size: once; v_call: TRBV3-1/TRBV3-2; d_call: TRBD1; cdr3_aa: CASSHSRQGVGAFF; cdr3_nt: TGTGCCAGCAGCCACTCTCGACAGGGGGTGGGCGCTTTCTTT
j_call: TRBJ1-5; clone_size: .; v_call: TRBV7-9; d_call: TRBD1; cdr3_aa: CASSPEGARVQPQHF; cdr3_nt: TGTGCCAGCAGTCCGGAGGGGGCCAGAGTACAGCCCCAGCATTTT
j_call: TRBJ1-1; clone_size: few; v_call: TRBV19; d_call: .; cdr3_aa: CASSRGHLLMNTEAFF; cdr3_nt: TGTGCCAGTAGTAGGGGACACCTCCTCATGAACACTGAAGCTTTCTTT
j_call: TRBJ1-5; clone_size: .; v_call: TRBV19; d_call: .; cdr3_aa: CASSIDSGVNQPQHF; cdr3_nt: TGTGCCAGTAGTATAGATAGCGGGGTCAATCAGCCCCAGCATTTT
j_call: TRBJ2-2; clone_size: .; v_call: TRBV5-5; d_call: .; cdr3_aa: CASSLDRVNTGELFF; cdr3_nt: TGTGCCAGCAGCTTGGACAGGGTGAACACCGGGGAGCTGTTTTTT
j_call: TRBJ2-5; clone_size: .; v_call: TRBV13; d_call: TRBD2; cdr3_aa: CASSLGGGAFGETQYF; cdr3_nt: TGTGCCAGCAGCTTAGGCGGGGGGGCCTTCGGAGAGACCCAGTACTTC
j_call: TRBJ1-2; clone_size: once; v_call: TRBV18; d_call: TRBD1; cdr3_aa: CASSPPNRGENYGYTF; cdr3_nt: TGTGCCAGCTCACCACCGAACAGGGGGGAAAACTATGGCTACACCTTC
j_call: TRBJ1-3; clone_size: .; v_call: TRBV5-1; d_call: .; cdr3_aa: CASSLGASSGNTIYF; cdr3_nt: TGCGCCAGCAGCTTGGGGGCGAGCTCTGGAAACACCATATATTTT
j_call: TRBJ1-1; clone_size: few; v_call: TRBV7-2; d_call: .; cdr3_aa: CASSTGQNTEAFF; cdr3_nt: TGTGCCAGCAGCACCGGACAGAACACTGAAGCTTTCTTT
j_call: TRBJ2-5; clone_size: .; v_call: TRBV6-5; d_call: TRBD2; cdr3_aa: CASSYGTSGREETQYF; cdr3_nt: TGTGCCAGCAGTTACGGGACTAGCGGACGGGAAGAGACCCAGTACTTC
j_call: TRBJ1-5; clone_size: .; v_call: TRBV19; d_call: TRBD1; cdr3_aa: CASSIQGVWQPQHF; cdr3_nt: TGTGCCAGTAGTATTCAGGGGGTCTGGCAGCCCCAGCATTTT
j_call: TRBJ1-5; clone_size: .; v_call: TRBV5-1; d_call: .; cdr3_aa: CASSVGTPNQPQHF; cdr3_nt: TGCGCCAGCAGCGTCGGGACACCTAATCAGCCCCAGCATTTT
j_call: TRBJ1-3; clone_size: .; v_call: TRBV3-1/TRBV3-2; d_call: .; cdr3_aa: CASSQARTASGNTIYF; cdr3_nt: TGTGCCAGCAGCCAAGCCAGGACAGCCTCTGGAAACACCATATATTTT
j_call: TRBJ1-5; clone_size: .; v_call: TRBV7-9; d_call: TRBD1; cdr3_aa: CASSRTGGNQPQHF; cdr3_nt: TGTGCCAGCAGCCGGACAGGGGGCAATCAGCCCCAGCATTTT
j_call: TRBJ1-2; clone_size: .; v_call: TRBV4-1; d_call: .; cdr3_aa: CASSPREFYGYTF; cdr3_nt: TGCGCCAGCAGCCCCAGGGAATTCTATGGCTACACCTTC
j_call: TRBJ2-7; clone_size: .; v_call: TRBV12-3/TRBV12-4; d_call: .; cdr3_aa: CATMMGGAYEQYF; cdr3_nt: TGTGCCACCATGATGGGGGGTGCCTACGAGCAGTACTTC
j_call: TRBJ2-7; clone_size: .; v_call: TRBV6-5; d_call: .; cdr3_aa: CASRAGWYEQYF; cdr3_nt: TGTGCCAGCAGGGCAGGGTGGTACGAGCAGTACTTC
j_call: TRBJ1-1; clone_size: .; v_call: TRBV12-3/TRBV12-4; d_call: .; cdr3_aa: CASSHPRGTEAFF; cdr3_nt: TGTGCCAGCAGTCACCCCCGAGGCACTGAAGCTTTCTTT
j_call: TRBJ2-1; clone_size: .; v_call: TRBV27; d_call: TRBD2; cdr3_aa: CASRKSGGALNEQFF; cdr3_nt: TGTGCCAGCAGGAAAAGCGGGGGGGCCTTAAATGAGCAGTTCTTC
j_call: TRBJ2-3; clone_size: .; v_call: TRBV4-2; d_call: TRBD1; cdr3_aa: CASSQDTAGGTTDTQYF; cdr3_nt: TGTGCCAGCAGCCAAGATACGGCAGGGGGTACGACAGATACGCAGTATTTT
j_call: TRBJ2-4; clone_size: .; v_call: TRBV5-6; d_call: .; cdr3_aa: CASSGQIIGKNIQYF; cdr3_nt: TGTGCCAGCAGCGGACAGATAATAGGCAAAAACATTCAGTACTTC
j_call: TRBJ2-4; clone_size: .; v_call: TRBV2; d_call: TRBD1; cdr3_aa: CASSESTKGQGAAKNIQYF; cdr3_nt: TGTGCCAGCAGTGAATCCACTAAAGGACAGGGGGCCGCCAAAAACATTCAGTACTTC
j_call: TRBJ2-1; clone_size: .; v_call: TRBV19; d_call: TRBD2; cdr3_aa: CASSIYGTSEGNEQFF; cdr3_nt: TGTGCCAGTAGTATATACGGGACTAGCGAAGGGAATGAGCAGTTCTTC
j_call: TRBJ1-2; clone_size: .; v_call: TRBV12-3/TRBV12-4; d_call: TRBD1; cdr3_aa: CASSSTGGYGYTF; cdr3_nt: TGTGCCAGCAGTTCGACAGGGGGCTATGGCTACACCTTC
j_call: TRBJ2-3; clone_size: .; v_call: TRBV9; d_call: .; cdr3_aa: CASSVDNTQYF; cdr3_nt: TGTGCCAGCAGCGTAGATAATACGCAGTATTTT
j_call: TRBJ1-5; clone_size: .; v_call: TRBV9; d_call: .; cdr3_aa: CASSSGLGGTSNQPQHF; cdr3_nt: TGTGCCAGCAGCTCGGGCCTGGGGGGGACGAGCAATCAGCCCCAGCATTTT
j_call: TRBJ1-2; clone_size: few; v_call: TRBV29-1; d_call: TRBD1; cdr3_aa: CSLRTGQGAYGYTF; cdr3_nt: TGCAGCCTCCGGACAGGGCAGGGGGCGTATGGCTACACCTTC
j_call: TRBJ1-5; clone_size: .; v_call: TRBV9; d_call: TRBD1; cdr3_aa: CASSRGQVVAPQHF; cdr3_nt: TGTGCCAGCAGCCGGGGACAGGTGGTTGCGCCCCAGCATTTT
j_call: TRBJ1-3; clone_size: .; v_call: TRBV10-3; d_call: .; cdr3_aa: CAISEPGRQLLGNTIYF; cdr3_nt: TGTGCCATCAGTGAGCCCGGGCGACAGCTACTCGGAAACACCATATATTTT
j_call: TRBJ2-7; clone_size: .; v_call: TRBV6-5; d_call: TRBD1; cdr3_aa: CASIKTGATDEQYF; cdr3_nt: TGTGCCAGCATCAAGACAGGGGCAACTGACGAGCAGTACTTC
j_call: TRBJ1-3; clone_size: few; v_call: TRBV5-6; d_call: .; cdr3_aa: CASSPALGVSGNTIYF; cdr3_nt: TGTGCCAGCAGCCCCGCTCTAGGTGTCTCTGGAAACACCATATATTTT
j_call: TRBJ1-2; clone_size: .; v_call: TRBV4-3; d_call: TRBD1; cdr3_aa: CASSQGGQGADYGYTF; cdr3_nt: TGCGCCAGCAGCCAAGGTGGGCAGGGGGCGGACTATGGCTACACCTTC
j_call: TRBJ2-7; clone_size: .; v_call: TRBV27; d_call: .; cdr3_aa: CASSLGTRTYEQYF; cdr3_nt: TGTGCCAGCAGTTTAGGGACTCGAACCTACGAGCAGTACTTC
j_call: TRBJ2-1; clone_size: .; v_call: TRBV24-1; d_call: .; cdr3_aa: CATSQAEYNEQFF; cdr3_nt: TGTGCCACCAGCCAAGCGGAGTACAATGAGCAGTTCTTC
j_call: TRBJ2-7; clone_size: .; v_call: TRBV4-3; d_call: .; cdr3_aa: CASSQAGGSYEQYF; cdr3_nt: TGCGCCAGCAGCCAAGCGGGGGGCAGCTACGAGCAGTACTTC
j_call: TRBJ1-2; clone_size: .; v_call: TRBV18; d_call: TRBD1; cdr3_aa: CASSLARQGNYGYTF; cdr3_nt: TGTGCCAGCTCACTAGCCAGACAGGGGAACTATGGCTACACCTTC
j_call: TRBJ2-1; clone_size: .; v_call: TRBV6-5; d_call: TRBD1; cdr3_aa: CASSYTGTEYNEQFF; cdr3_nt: TGTGCCAGCAGTTACACCGGGACAGAGTACAATGAGCAGTTCTTC
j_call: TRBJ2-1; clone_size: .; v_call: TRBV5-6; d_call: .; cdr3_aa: CASSLYRAATTYNEQFF; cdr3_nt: TGTGCCAGCAGCTTATACAGGGCGGCGACCACCTACAATGAGCAGTTCTTC
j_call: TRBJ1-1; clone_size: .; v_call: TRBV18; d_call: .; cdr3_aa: CASSSRTEDTEAFF; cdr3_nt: TGTGCCAGCTCATCAAGAACGGAGGACACTGAAGCTTTCTTT
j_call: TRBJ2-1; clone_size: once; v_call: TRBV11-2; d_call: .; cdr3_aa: CASSLVTVSYNEQFF; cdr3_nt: TGTGCCAGCAGCTTAGTGACTGTCTCCTACAATGAGCAGTTCTTC
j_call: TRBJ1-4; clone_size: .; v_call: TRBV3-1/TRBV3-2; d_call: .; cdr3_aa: CASSQGHRTGSNEKLFF; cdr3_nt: TGTGCCAGCAGCCAAGGTCACCGTACGGGGTCTAATGAAAAACTGTTTTTT
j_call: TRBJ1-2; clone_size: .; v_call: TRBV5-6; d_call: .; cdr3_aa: CASSLLSGTGYTF; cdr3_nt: TGTGCCAGCAGCTTGTTGTCAGGCACTGGCTACACCTTC
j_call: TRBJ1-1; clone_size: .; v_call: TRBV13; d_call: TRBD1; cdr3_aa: CASSPDRGARGRTEAFF; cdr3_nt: TGTGCCAGCAGCCCGGACAGGGGAGCGCGTGGGAGGACTGAAGCTTTCTTT
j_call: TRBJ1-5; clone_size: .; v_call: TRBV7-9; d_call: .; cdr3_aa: CASSRDISNQPQHF; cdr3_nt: TGTGCCAGCAGCCGCGACATTAGCAATCAGCCCCAGCATTTT
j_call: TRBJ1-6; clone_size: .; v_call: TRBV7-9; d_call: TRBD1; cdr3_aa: CASSLTGVGNSPLHF; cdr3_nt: TGTGCCAGCAGCTTAACAGGGGTCGGTAATTCACCCCTCCACTTT
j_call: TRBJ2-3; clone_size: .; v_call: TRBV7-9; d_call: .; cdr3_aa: CASSLYSTDTQYF; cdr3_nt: TGTGCCAGCAGCTTATACTCCACAGATACGCAGTATTTT
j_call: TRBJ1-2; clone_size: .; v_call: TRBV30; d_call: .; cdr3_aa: CAWSLGSFYGYTF; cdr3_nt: TGTGCCTGGAGTCTAGGGAGTTTTTATGGCTACACCTTC
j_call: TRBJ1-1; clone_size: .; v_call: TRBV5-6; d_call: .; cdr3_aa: CASSSGPGANTEAFF; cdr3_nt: TGTGCCAGCAGTTCAGGCCCGGGAGCGAACACTGAAGCTTTCTTT